This entry features one T cell receptor (beta chain) sequence. Its cognate antigen is unknown. The germline CDR1 and CDR2 sequences are MNHEY and SVGAGI. V was pared by 6 bases and J by 6 bases, with 14 bases of the junction left unmatched. The CDR3 length is 15 residues. The sample belongs to a study of Ad26.COV2.S vaccination and SARS-CoV-2 variants. Across the study: Into the muscle, Ad26.COV2.S was dosed once or twice, 56 days apart.

Clones were read by immunoSEQ multiplex PCR, and TCRdb kept only the in-frame ones, dropping some. The data show about 460,000 clones, approximately 90% seen once. The sample's treatment: roughly 20 received Ad26.COV2.S at low or high dose, single or two shots; 5 received placebo; per-sample allocation not given. Day 63 after the first injection of vaccine or placebo was the sampling time. It was an adult aged 18-55 years in Boston who was the donor. Expressing Wuhan-strain SARS-CoV-2 spike, an Ad26 vector served as the vaccine. The study, taken as a whole, reports: Spike-specific TCR breadth in vaccine recipients exceeded that seen in placebo recipients.

The sample here was peripheral blood, taken in a trial of Ad26.COV2.S vaccine versus placebo. V is TRBV6-5 and J is TRBJ2-7; 7 bases line up with TRBD1. This clonotype originated in a person aged 18-60 years who received the Ad26.COV2.S COVID-19 vaccine or a placebo. The CDR3 bases are TGTGCCAGCAGGCTCACCGGGACAGTAGCCGCCGAGCAGTACTTC. This encodes CASRLTGTVAAEQYF.